Reported below is one T cell receptor beta chain. The entry originates in a study of blood T cell repertoires in COVID-19. About the study: Samples came from the United States, Italy and Spain, spanning acute and convalescent COVID-19.

The assay was immunoSEQ multiplex PCR, and TCRdb's table has in-frame clones only and misses some. In the table there are around 170,000 clones, about 81% of which are singletons. CDR3 length: 14 amino acids. J lost 8 bases, V lost 4 bases, and 4 bases had no gene match. Germline CDR1 reads ENHRY; CDR2 reads SYGVKD. The chain joins TRBV10-3 to TRBJ2-1, with 11 bases that match TRBD2. Material: peripheral blood. The sequence was obtained from an elderly woman with COVID-19, enrolled during active disease. CDR3 in amino acids: CAISGKGLADEQFF. DNA of the CDR3: TGTGCCATCAGTGGAAAGGGACTAGCGGATGAGCAGTTCTTC.